Listed below are T cell receptor beta chains from one sample, sequenced in a study of blood T cell repertoires in COVID-19. The data were produced by immunoSEQ multiplex PCR, yet TCRdb's version contains in-frame clones alone and is incomplete. The sample carries roughly 150,000 clones, 86% recorded once. The sample was PBMCs or T cells enriched from blood (not recorded which). These receptors were obtained from a man between 45 and 60 years old who had recovered from COVID-19. Both conserved end residues are part of each CDR3. D genes are given only for firm matches. The size of a clone is reported for some rows only, either as once, few or many, or as a class for expanded clones.

d_call	clone_size	v_call	j_call	cdr3_nt	cdr3_aa
.	.	TRBV18	TRBJ2-3	TGTGCCAGCTCACCACCACAAGAAGATACGCAGTATTTT	CASSPPQEDTQYF
TRBD2	.	TRBV5-1	TRBJ2-1	TGCGCCAGCAGCTTCGATAGCGGGGGGCATCTCTCCAATGAGCAGTTCTTC	CASSFDSGGHLSNEQFF
.	.	TRBV19	TRBJ2-7	TGTGCCAGTAGTCCCGGGGGGGGGACAGCCTCCTACGAGCAGTACTTC	CASSPGGGTASYEQYF
TRBD2	.	TRBV19	TRBJ2-3	TGTGCCACAAGTGGGGGGAGTCTAGCGGGCACAGATACGCAGTATTTT	CATSGGSLAGTDTQYF
.	.	TRBV7-9	TRBJ2-5	TGTGCCAGCAGCTCGACAAGTGAGACCCAGTACTTC	CASSSTSETQYF
.	.	TRBV7-9	TRBJ1-1	TGTGCCAGCAGCTTAGAAGGACAAGGAGCTTTCTTT	CASSLEGQGAFF
.	.	TRBV18	TRBJ1-1	TGTGCCAGCTCACCAGGTCTGAACATGAACACTGAAGCTTTCTTT	CASSPGLNMNTEAFF
TRBD1	.	TRBV5-4	TRBJ1-4	TGTGCCAGCAGCTCACAGGGGAAGGGAGGTGAAAAACTGTTTTTT	CASSSQGKGGEKLFF
.	.	TRBV29-1	TRBJ1-1	TGCAGCGGCCATGGGGGAGGCACTGAAGCTTTCTTT	CSGHGGGTEAFF
TRBD1	.	TRBV6-5	TRBJ2-2	TGTGCCAGCAGTCGACAGGGGGGTTGGTCCGGGGAGCTGTTTTTT	CASSRQGGWSGELFF
.	.	TRBV12-3/TRBV12-4	TRBJ1-5	TGTGCCAGCAGTTATGGGGCTCAGCCCCAGCATTTT	CASSYGAQPQHF
.	once	TRBV5-1	TRBJ1-4	TGCGCCAGCAGCTTCAATACTAATGAAAAACTGTTTTTT	CASSFNTNEKLFF
.	.	TRBV21-1	TRBJ1-1	TGTGCCAGCCCCCGACCTTACTCTGAGGGAGCTTTCTTT	CASPRPYSEGAFF
TRBD1	.	TRBV7-8	TRBJ2-7	TGTGCCAGCCTCTCCACTCCGGGACAGTTTTACGAGCAGTACTTC	CASLSTPGQFYEQYF
.	.	TRBV10-3	TRBJ1-5	TGTGCCATCAGCCAGGGGTTCAATCAGCCCCAGCATTTT	CAISQGFNQPQHF
.	.	TRBV2	TRBJ2-1	TGTGCCAGCTTCTGGGACACCCGTCTTTACAATGAGCAGTTCTTC	CASFWDTRLYNEQFF
TRBD1	.	TRBV15	TRBJ1-4	TGTGCCACCCTTCCGGGACAGGCTAATGAAAAACTGTTTTTT	CATLPGQANEKLFF
TRBD2	.	TRBV19	TRBJ2-1	TGTGCCAGTAGTAGTAAGGGGACTACACCAATATTCTACAATGAGCAGTTCTTC	CASSSKGTTPIFYNEQFF
TRBD2	.	TRBV9	TRBJ2-1	TGTGCCAGCAGCTTACGGAGCGGGAGCGACAGTGAGCAGTTCTTC	CASSLRSGSDSEQFF
TRBD1	.	TRBV29-1	TRBJ1-1	TGCAGCGCCGCCAAACAGGGGTACACTGAAGCTTTCTTT	CSAAKQGYTEAFF
.	.	TRBV28	TRBJ2-7	TGTGCCAGCAGTTTTAGCAGGGGCCATTACGAGCAGTACTTC	CASSFSRGHYEQYF
TRBD1	.	TRBV3-1/TRBV3-2	TRBJ1-2	TGTGCCAGCAGCCAAACCGGGACAGGGTCCTATGGCTACACCTTC	CASSQTGTGSYGYTF
TRBD1	.	TRBV5-1	TRBJ1-1	TGCGCCAGCAGCTTCGGACAGGGACGAGGAACTGAAGCTTTCTTT	CASSFGQGRGTEAFF